The 25 T cell receptor beta chains in this list originate from one sample, sequenced in a study of PD-1 blockade in classical Hodgkin lymphoma (TCRdb year 2020). The protocol used for the library was the immunoSEQ multiplex PCR assay. TCRdb limited this immuneACCESS table to in-frame rearrangements with V and J called. A share of clones is missing; checked studies link under half to unresolved V genes, and the rest is unexplained. This sample lists fewer than 45,000 clones; around 64% were detected once. Jointly, the top ten make up about 3.4% of the sample. Read against the paper, the sample's time point label means: cycle 4 day 1 (C4D1), after more than five weeks of nivolumab. Relapse after autologous stem cell transplantation had occurred in all trial patients, and cohorts A, B and C were distinguished by prior brentuximab vedotin exposure. Here the sequenced sample was peripheral blood mononuclear cells (PBMCs), taken before the fourth cycle of nivolumab. The origin of the receptors is a human donor with classical Hodgkin lymphoma.

V gene TRBV6-5 combines with J gene TRBJ2-1, with a weak D call TRBD2 (5 bases). V lost 7 bases, J lost 10 bases, and 14 bases lay in between. CDR1 and CDR2 (germline): MNHEY, SVGAGI. This CDR3 is 12 amino acids long. The CDR3 protein is CASTSSLREQFF. The CDR3 DNA reads TGTGCCAGCACTAGCTCACTAAGGGAGCAGTTCTTC.

This sequence joins TRBV5-1 and TRBJ1-4; D is unresolved. There are 15 residues in the CDR3. Germline CDR1 reads SGHRS; CDR2 reads YFSETQ. V gave up 4 bases and J gave up 0 bases, with 10 bases separating them. The CDR3 loop reads CASSRDGTTNEKLFF. DNA of the CDR3: TGCGCCAGCAGCCGCGACGGAACAACTAATGAAAAACTGTTTTTT.

V and J are TRBV6-5 and TRBJ2-1; 7 nucleotides agree with TRBD2. The CDR3 spans 16 residues. J lost 14 bases, V lost 0 bases, and 16 bases had no gene match. From germline, CDR1 is MNHEY and CDR2 SVGAGI. The CDR3 protein is CASSYSSGTTQTREFF. Here the CDR3 DNA reads TGTGCCAGCAGTTACTCCTCCGGGACTACCCAGACCCGGGAGTTCTTC.

The chain joins TRBV28 to TRBJ1-2, with D possibly being TRBD1 (6 bases). CDR1 MDHEN and CDR2 SYDVKM come from the germline V gene. V shed 7 bases and J shed 7 bases, with 13 bases lying between them. The CDR3 spans 12 residues. Here the CDR3 reads CASTPGTSGYTF. CDR3 bases: TGTGCCAGCACCCCAGGGACATCTGGCTACACCTTC.

The CDR3 loop reads CASSRYTGELFF. CDR3 coding DNA: TGTGCCAGCAGCAGATACACCGGGGAGCTGTTTTTT. V usage is TRBV7-9 and J usage is TRBJ2-2; D not certain. This CDR3 contains 12 residues. The germline CDR1 and CDR2 sequences are SEHNR and FQNEAQ (reference sequence). The germline V and J ends were trimmed by 5 bases and 3 bases, with 4 bases remaining between them.

The rearrangement links TRBV6-5 to TRBJ2-7; 7 positions match TRBD1. This CDR3 region has 14 residues. The V segment lost 6 bases and the J segment 0 bases; nucleotides outside the gene matches: 5. Germline V gene sequence: CDR1 MNHEY, CDR2 SVGAGI. In DNA form, the CDR3 reads TGTGCCAGCAGGGGGACAGCGAACTCCTACGAGCAGTACTTC. Its translation is CASRGTANSYEQYF.

The chain recombines TRBV2 with TRBJ1-1, with D perhaps TRBD1 (6 bases). This CDR3 is built from 16 residues. Deletions cut 7 bases from V and 4 bases from J, with 22 bases between. CDR1 is SNHLY, CDR2 FYNNEI, per germline. The DNA for the CDR3 is TGTGCCAGCACCACTGAGTTAGGGGGTTACGGCACTGAAGCTTTCTTT. This codes for CASTTELGGYGTEAFF.

The J gene is TRBJ1-4, the V gene TRBV11-2; D is ambiguous. CDR1 SGHAT and CDR2 FQNNGV come from the germline V gene. This CDR3 has 17 residues. Deletions cut 5 bases from V and 8 bases from J, with 24 bases between. The CDR3 reads CASSPLRRRELGEKLFF. DNA for the CDR3: TGTGCCAGCAGCCCACTGAGGAGGAGGGAATTGGGGGAAAAACTGTTTTTT.

The sample holds a few counts of this clone. The J gene is TRBJ2-7, the V gene TRBV5-1; no clear D. This CDR3 is 14 amino acids long. Germline lookup yields CDR1 SGHRS and CDR2 YFSETQ. Trimming stripped 3 bases from V and 2 bases from J, with 12 bases between. The DNA of the CDR3 is TGCGCCAGCAGCTCCGGTAAGGCGGCCTACGAGCAGTACTTC. It specifies CASSSGKAAYEQYF.

The chain has TRBV28 and TRBJ2-2; 9 bases line up with TRBD1. Germline trimming cut 11 bases from V and 9 bases from J; bases unmatched to any gene: 13. This CDR3 region has 14 residues. Per the germline V gene, CDR1 is MDHEN and CDR2 is SYDVKM. The CDR3 coding sequence is TGTGCCGTCACGGGACAGGGTTCTCTGCGGGAGCTGTTTTTT. Protein sequence: CAVTGQGSLRELFF. The full variable domain, rest sourced from reference TRBV28 and TRBJ2-2, is DVKVTQSSRYLVKRTGEKVFLECVQDMDHENMFWYRQDPGLGLRLIYFSYDVKMKEKGDIPEGYSVSREKKERFSLILESASTNQTSMYLCAVTGQGSLRELFFGEGSRLTVL.

By sample share, this clone is medium-sized. The chain carries TRBV5-5 and TRBJ2-7; no firm D call. Trimming stripped 4 bases from V and 0 bases from J, with 14 bases between. The CDR3 is 15 amino acids. In germline, CDR1 is SGHKS, CDR2 YYEKEE (reference sequence). The DNA of the CDR3 is TGTGCCAGCAGCCACTTTCCGGAAGGCTCCTACGAGCAGTACTTC. Its translation is CASSHFPEGSYEQYF.

A few counts support this clone. In the same sample, other DNA sequences code for this CDR3. V gene TRBV6-5 combines with J gene TRBJ1-5; 8 bases line up with TRBD1. V gave up 6 bases and J gave up 1 base; unmatched junction bases: 2. CDR3 length: 14 residues. Germline V gene data show CDR1 as MNHEY and CDR2 as SVGAGI. CDR3: CASSRTGSNQPQHF. The CDR3 coding sequence is TGTGCCAGCAGCAGGACAGGGAGCAATCAGCCCCAGCATTTT.

This clone was counted only a few times. The genes are TRBV6-5 and TRBJ1-2; 7 bases are shared with TRBD1. The CDR3 consists of 11 residues. Germline V gene data show CDR1 as MNHEY and CDR2 as SVGAGI. V was pared by 8 bases and J by 6 bases, with 3 bases of the junction left unmatched. The DNA for the CDR3 is TGTGCCAGCGCGGGGACAGATGGCTACACCTTC. Residues: CASAGTDGYTF.

This chain links TRBV5-1 with TRBJ1-3; weak D call: TRBD1 (5 bases). The V gene's germline CDR1 is SGHRS and CDR2 YFSETQ. This CDR3 has 15 residues. V was clipped by 0 bases and J by 4 bases, with 11 bases between them. In DNA form, the CDR3 reads TGCGCCAGCAGCTTGGCGCCAGGGCTAGGAAACACCATATATTTT. Translated, it gives CASSLAPGLGNTIYF. Combining the CDR3 with reference TRBV5-1 and TRBJ1-3 gives the whole variable domain KAGVTQTPRYLIKTRGQQVTLSCSPISGHRSVSWYQQTPGQGLQFLFEYFSETQRNKGNFPGRFSGRQFSNSRSEMNVSTLELGDSALYLCASSLAPGLGNTIYFGEGSWLTVV.

The chain is built from TRBV27 and TRBJ2-1; 8 bases align to TRBD1. Germline V gene lookup returns CDR1 MNHEY and CDR2 SMNVEV (reference sequence). Unmatched junction bases numbered 6, after V lost 5 bases and J lost 6 bases. CDR3 size: 14 residues. The chain's CDR3 is CASSPTDRGNEQFF. CDR3 sequence (DNA): TGTGCCAGCAGTCCGACCGACAGGGGCAATGAGCAGTTCTTC.

This clone was seen only a few times. Here the CDR3 reads CASRLQGAYDQPQHF. CDR3 nucleotides: TGTGCCAGCAGGCTACAGGGGGCCTACGATCAGCCCCAGCATTTT. J is TRBJ1-5 and V is TRBV6-5; 9 nucleotides match TRBD1. The CDR3 runs 15 residues. Germline CDR1 MNHEY, CDR2 SVGAGI. V was pared by 6 bases and J by 5 bases, with 8 bases of the junction left unmatched.

This clone came up many times. The rearrangement joins TRBV19 to TRBJ2-3; possible D gene TRBD2, 5 bases. The length of the CDR3 is 12 residues. Germline CDR1 and CDR2: LNHDA and SQIVND (reference sequence). Trimming stripped 3 bases from V and 4 bases from J, with 5 bases between. CDR3 amino acids: CASSMRADTQYF. Here the CDR3 DNA reads TGTGCCAGTAGTATGCGGGCAGATACGCAGTATTTT.

This clone was seen more than once but under ten times. The gene calls are TRBV5-8 and TRBJ1-3, with a weak D call TRBD1 (5 bases). This CDR3 has 15 residues. Germline values: CDR1 SGHTS, CDR2 YDEGEE. With 2 bases removed from V and 2 bases from J, the gap between germline ends came to 11 bases. CDR3 nucleotide sequence: TGTGCCAGCAGCTTAAGGGCAGGGACTGGAAACACCATATATTTT. The encoded protein is CASSLRAGTGNTIYF.

The chain employs TRBV6-5 and TRBJ2-7; 8 bases are a match to TRBD2. This CDR3 region has 15 residues. V was clipped by 5 bases and J by 7 bases; unmatched bases: 13. Germline V gives CDR1 MNHEY, CDR2 SVGAGI. The DNA for the CDR3 is TGTGCCAGCAGTACCGGGGGGGAGGGCAGTCGGGAGCAGTACTTC. Its translation is CASSTGGEGSREQYF.

The chain recombines TRBV7-2 with TRBJ2-7; no definite D call. Germline assignment: CDR1 SGHTA and CDR2 FQGNSA. V was clipped by 5 bases and J by 6 bases, with 11 bases between them. The CDR3 covers 12 residues. This CDR3 reads CASSRDNPEQYF. CDR3 bases: TGTGCCAGCAGCAGGGATAATCCCGAGCAGTACTTC.

The chain links TRBV7-2 to TRBJ2-1, with D unresolved. Trimming took off 1 base at V and 9 bases at J, with 13 bases between the two ends. This CDR3 has 14 amino acids. CDR1 SGHTA and CDR2 FQGNSA come from the germline V gene. CDR3 sequence (DNA): TGTGCCAGCAGCTTAGGGTGGAATGGGGTTGAGCAGTTCTTC. This encodes CASSLGWNGVEQFF.

V gene TRBV5-1 combines with J gene TRBJ2-1, with 9 positions matching TRBD1. The CDR3 has 15 residues. The V and J ends lost 4 bases and 6 bases, in that order; junction bases with no gene match: 8. Germline V gives CDR1 SGHRS, CDR2 YFSETQ. The CDR3 nucleotides read TGCGCCAGCAGCACTGGACAGGGGTTTGGCAATGAGCAGTTCTTC. Amino acid sequence: CASSTGQGFGNEQFF. The full variable domain, its missing parts supplied by reference TRBV5-1 and TRBJ2-1, is KAGVTQTPRYLIKTRGQQVTLSCSPISGHRSVSWYQQTPGQGLQFLFEYFSETQRNKGNFPGRFSGRQFSNSRSEMNVSTLELGDSALYLCASSTGQGFGNEQFFGPGTRLTVL.

This clone was recorded a few times. The identical CDR3 is also encoded by other nucleotide sequences in the sample. The chain recombines TRBV7-3 with TRBJ2-1; no clear D gene. Trimming pared 2 bases from V and 4 bases from J, leaving 6 bases between. The CDR3 totals 13 residues. Germline CDR1 reads SGHTA; CDR2 reads FQGTGA. CDR3 sequence: CASSLSLYNEQFF. CDR3 in DNA: TGTGCCAGCAGCTTATCCCTGTACAATGAGCAGTTCTTC.

The V call is TRBV5-1, the J call TRBJ2-1, with D tentatively TRBD1 (6 bases). This CDR3 comprises 15 residues. Germline V lookup: CDR1 SGHRS, CDR2 YFSETQ. V was cut by 5 bases and J by 5 bases, with 17 bases left in between. The CDR3 region is CASSETGAYDNEQFF. The CDR3 DNA reads as TGCGCCAGCAGTGAGACAGGCGCGTATGACAATGAGCAGTTCTTC.

V and J are TRBV28 and TRBJ1-1; the D gene is possibly TRBD1 (5 bases). The CDR3 is 15 residues long. V gave up 7 bases and J gave up 4 bases, with 19 bases separating them. Germline CDR1 and CDR2: MDHEN and SYDVKM. The CDR3 DNA follows: TGTGCCAGCACCCCCACAGGACTTATTAGCACTGAAGCTTTCTTT. Translating it yields CASTPTGLISTEAFF.